This T cell receptor (beta chain) is from a study of blood T cell repertoires in COVID-19. Study-wide context: From T cells, B-cell-depleted T cells, or PBMCs came the material, which was cDNA or gDNA.

This CDR3 is built from 14 residues. J lost 0 bases, V lost 4 bases, and 3 bases had no gene match. CDR1 is MNHEY, CDR2 SVGAGI, per germline. In the original workflow: Scientists estimated how many nucleated cells there were by amplifying reference gene primers. Only in-frame clones appear in the TCRdb table, and some are missing; sequencing was by immunoSEQ multiplex PCR. V, J and clone size derive from that table, while D and trimming were established from the DNA sequence. The repertoire holds about 150,000 clones, 87% seen once, with about 4.1% in the top ten. Study members were between roughly 18 and 100 years old and lived in approximately 25 US regions. Cohort allocation depended upon clinical history that participants reported.

The sequencing input was PBMCs or T cells enriched from blood (not recorded which). The rearrangement joins TRBV6-5 to TRBJ2-7; 7 positions agree with TRBD1. This sequence originates from a woman in her forties who had been exposed to COVID-19. DNA of the CDR3: TGTGCCAGCAGTTGGGACAGAAACTCCTACGAGCAGTACTTC. As protein: CASSWDRNSYEQYF.